A selection of T cell receptor beta chains follows, all from one sample in a study of cytotoxic CD8 clonotypes in ibrutinib-treated CLL. Sequencing used immunoSEQ multiplex PCR; TCRdb keeps in-frame clones, though not all of them. There are about 300,000 clones in the sample; roughly 76% occur only once, and 5.6% lies in the top ten. This specimen consisted of PBMCs, obtained at disease progression, from a patient treated with ibrutinib. These receptor sequences come from a human donor with chronic lymphocytic leukemia. Each CDR3 is given with its conserved first and last residue. D genes are given only for firm matches. Clone size is stated in some rows and not others, as once, few, many or a class when expanded.

D,J,V,size,DNA,CDR3
.,TRBJ2-7,TRBV6-5,.,TGTGCCAGCAGACCGACAGAAAACCCGACCTACGAGCAGTACTTC,CASRPTENPTYEQYF
.,TRBJ2-7,TRBV6-6,.,TGTGCCAGCAGCCCTGGTATGGGGGGACACGAGCAGTACTTC,CASSPGMGGHEQYF
.,TRBJ2-4,TRBV27,.,TGTGCCAGCGGACCCCTTCTAGCCAAAAACATTCAGTACTTC,CASGPLLAKNIQYF
.,TRBJ1-2,TRBV6-5,.,TGTGCCAGCACTCTCGGAGGGGTGGATGGCTACACCTTC,CASTLGGVDGYTF
TRBD1,TRBJ1-2,TRBV7-9,.,TGTGCCAGCAGCTACGGGACAGGGGCCGGCTACACCTTC,CASSYGTGAGYTF
.,TRBJ2-1,TRBV2,.,TGTGCCAGCCGAAGATGGACGGACCCCTTCAGTTACGATGAGCAGTTCTTC,CASRRWTDPFSYDEQFF
.,TRBJ2-3,TRBV7-8,.,TGTGCCAGCAGCCACTGGACAGGCACAGATACGCAGTATTTT,CASSHWTGTDTQYF
.,TRBJ1-2,TRBV5-6,.,TGTGCCAGCAGCTTGTCACACCGCTATGGCTACACCTTC,CASSLSHRYGYTF
.,TRBJ2-2,TRBV9,few,TGTGCCAGCAGCGTGAGGGTGACCGGGGAGCTGTTTTTT,CASSVRVTGELFF
TRBD1,TRBJ1-2,TRBV23-1,.,TGCGCCAGCAGTCGGCAGGGGGGCGCCTCGGATGGCTACACCTTC,CASSRQGGASDGYTF
.,TRBJ1-5,TRBV11-2,.,TGTGCCAGCAGCGCCGCAACAGGGTACAATCAGCCCCAGCATTTT,CASSAATGYNQPQHF
.,TRBJ2-7,TRBV4-1,.,TGCGCCAGCAGCCCGCTAGGAGGGGCCTACGAGCAGTACTTC,CASSPLGGAYEQYF
.,TRBJ1-2,TRBV10-3,.,TGTGTCATCAGTGAAGTCGAGAACTATGGCTACACCTTC,CVISEVENYGYTF
.,TRBJ2-5,TRBV5-1,.,TGCGCCAGCAGCTGGAGGACAGCCGACCAAGAGACCCAGTACTTC,CASSWRTADQETQYF
.,TRBJ2-7,TRBV11-2,.,TGTGCCAGCGGATACACCGCCGGCTACGAGCAGTACTTC,CASGYTAGYEQYF
TRBD2,TRBJ2-2,TRBV5-1,.,TGCGCCAGCAGCCCGGGGACTAGCGGTCGTCTGGGGGAGCTGTTTTTT,CASSPGTSGRLGELFF
.,TRBJ1-5,TRBV18,.,TGTGCCAGCTCACCAGAAATGGATCAGCCCCAGCATTTT,CASSPEMDQPQHF
.,TRBJ2-2,TRBV6-5,.,TGTGCCAGCAGGGAAAACACCGGGGAGCTGTTTTTT,CASRENTGELFF
.,TRBJ2-7,TRBV11-2,.,TGTGCCAGCAAACCAAACATGGCCCGAGTTCCCGAGCAGTACTTC,CASKPNMARVPEQYF
.,TRBJ2-7,TRBV2,.,TGTGCCAGCATGACATCCTACGAGCAGTACTTC,CASMTSYEQYF
TRBD1,TRBJ2-7,TRBV7-6,.,TGTGCCAGCAGCTTTGGGACAGGGTCCTACGAGCAGTACTTC,CASSFGTGSYEQYF
.,TRBJ1-4,TRBV9,.,TGTGCCAGCAGCGCTCAGGGGCTCGGTGAAAAACTGTTTTTT,CASSAQGLGEKLFF
.,TRBJ2-3,TRBV10-3,once,TGTGCCATCAGCCGGAGAGGTTTAACCACAGATACGCAGTATTTT,CAISRRGLTTDTQYF
TRBD2,TRBJ2-3,TRBV27,.,TGTGCCAGCTCACCGGGGGGGTCATATCGCACAGATACGCAGTATTTT,CASSPGGSYRTDTQYF
TRBD1,TRBJ1-4,TRBV7-9,.,TGTGCCAGCAGCTTATCGACAGGGGTGGGTGAAAAACTGTTTTTT,CASSLSTGVGEKLFF
.,TRBJ2-1,TRBV21-1,.,TGTGCCAGCAGCAACGAATTACCGCCCCTCAGCCTAAAAAAAGGGGGCACGGAGGACAATGAGCAGTTCTTC,CASSNELPPLSLKKGGTEDNEQFF
TRBD1,TRBJ1-1,TRBV14,once,TGTGCCAGCAGCCAGTTACCGGGACAGGGGGCAGGGACTGAAGCTTTCTTT,CASSQLPGQGAGTEAFF
TRBD1,TRBJ2-7,TRBV7-2,.,TGTGCCAGCAGCTTATCCCCGGGACAGCTGTCCTACGAGCAGTACTTC,CASSLSPGQLSYEQYF
.,TRBJ2-6,TRBV9,.,TGTGCCAGCAGCGCCTACACAGGGCACTCTGGGGCCAACGTCCTGACTTTC,CASSAYTGHSGANVLTF
.,TRBJ2-7,TRBV6-1,.,TGTGCCAGCAGCTCCGGGACAAGGGAGCAGTACTTC,CASSSGTREQYF
TRBD1,TRBJ1-2,TRBV19,.,TGTGCCAGTAGTATGGGCCCGGGACAGGCGACTAACTATGGCTACACCTTC,CASSMGPGQATNYGYTF